This T cell receptor (beta chain) was captured by sequencing in a study of T cell repertoires in aging, cancer and after chemotherapy. Notes on the study in general: No conclusions about immunological memory after chemotherapy can be drawn from the repertoire data.

Amplification of TCR beta used genomic DNA extracted from peripheral blood. With regard to this clonotype: Its specificity is not known.

Germline V gene sequence: CDR1 MNHEY, CDR2 SMNVEV (reference sequence). V lost 3 bases, J lost 2 bases, and 7 bases lay in between. The CDR3 has 13 amino acids. A mixed TRB-A/B primer pool amplified rearranged TRB by multiplex touch-down PCR. TCRdb called the multiplex PCR reads again in MiXCR, with one record for every CDR3 protein. The sample lists 1,700 or so distinct CDR3 sequences, 28% occurring once. The receptor was isolated from a human donor with a solid tumor. The rearrangement joins TRBV27 to TRBJ1-1; D not resolved. Sequenced material: blood. The CDR3 coding sequence is TGTGCCAGCAGTTTTGGCAAAAACACTGAAGCTTTCTTT. Encoded protein: CASSFGKNTEAFF.